This entry lists 18 T cell receptor beta chains sequenced from one sample in a study of shared clonotypes between healthy human individuals (dated by TCRdb to 2020 to 2021). The library was produced with the immunoSEQ multiplex PCR assay. TCRdb took this table from immuneACCESS and kept in-frame rearrangements with V and J called. Such tables lack part of the clones; where checked against another copy, unresolved V genes explain under half of the gap, and the rest is unexplained. This sample holds about 1.5 million clones; 98% were observed only once. About 0.45% of the sample comes from the top ten. The sequencing input was naive CD4+ T cells sorted from blood. Sample cell subset or site, as interpreted from the label and publication: CD45RA+ positively selected. These receptors were taken from a man aged 25-45 years in good health.

This rearrangement joins TRBV28 to TRBJ1-2, with D maybe TRBD1 (6 bases). Germline values: CDR1 MDHEN, CDR2 SYDVKM. There are 15 residues in the CDR3. V dropped 3 bases and J dropped 8 bases, with 19 bases sitting between them. CDR3 sequence (DNA): TGTGCCAGCAGTTTGGGGGACATCCCATCGATCGGCTACACCTTC. Protein product: CASSLGDIPSIGYTF.

This chain links TRBV21-1 with TRBJ1-1; TRBD1, the table's D call, was not compared with the DNA. TRBV21-1 is reported as a pseudogene. The CDR3 runs 18 residues. The CDR3 DNA follows: TGTGCCAGCAGCAAACTGCCCCTAAGGGGGCGAGAAAAAACTGAAGCTTTCTTT. Its translation: CASSKLPLRGREKTEAFF.

This clone was seen once. The CDR3 DNA sequence: TGTGCCAGCAGCTTGGACTTCCAGGGCCCCAACGAGCAGTACTTC. As protein: CASSLDFQGPNEQYF. The chain is built from TRBV5-4 and TRBJ2-7; a weak D match, TRBD1 (5 bases). Germline V gene lookup returns CDR1 SGHNT and CDR2 YYREEE (reference sequence). V was pared by 0 bases and J by 5 bases, with 15 bases between. The CDR3 has 15 residues.

Of note for this clone: Within the sample, other DNA sequences also encode this same CDR3. The rearrangement uses TRBV7-9 and TRBJ2-2; maybe TRBD2 (6 bases). The germline V gene encodes CDR1 SEHNR and CDR2 FQNEAQ (reference sequence). This CDR3 spans 14 amino acids. V was shortened by 5 bases and J by 5 bases, with 12 bases between the two germline ends. CDR3 DNA sequence: TGTGCCAGCAGCCGGACCGGGGGAACCGGGGAGCTGTTTTTT. It encodes CASSRTGGTGELFF.

The chain recombines TRBV7-2 with TRBJ2-5; D is possibly TRBD2 (6 bases). The CDR3 totals 14 residues. The germline V gene encodes CDR1 SGHTA and CDR2 FQGNSA. V dropped 3 bases and J dropped 2 bases, with 10 bases sitting between them. DNA for the CDR3: TGTGCCAGCAGCTTTTATGGGAGGCAAGAGACCCAGTACTTC. Translating it yields CASSFYGRQETQYF.

This clone occurred once. V and J are TRBV28 and TRBJ2-5, with no clear D. Germline V gene sequence: CDR1 MDHEN, CDR2 SYDVKM. V gave up 1 base and J gave up 2 bases, with 11 bases separating them. This CDR3 is 15 amino acids long. This CDR3 reads CASSLSAGEQETQYF. CDR3 nucleotide sequence: TGTGCCAGCAGTTTATCTGCAGGCGAACAAGAGACCCAGTACTTC.

CDR3 residues: CASSPLSGLVSPGELFF. In nucleotides, the CDR3 is TGTGCCAGCAGCCCCCTTTCGGGGCTGGTATCTCCCGGGGAGCTGTTTTTT. The V call is TRBV28, the J call TRBJ2-2; the D gene could be TRBD1 or TRBD2 (5 bases each). V dropped 6 bases and J dropped 6 bases, with 23 bases sitting between them. The germline V gene has CDR1 MDHEN and CDR2 SYDVKM. CDR3 length: 17 amino acids.

The CDR3 region has the DNA TGTGCCAGCTCACCAGAGGGACTCCATTCCTACAATGAGCAGTTCTTC. Translation gives CASSPEGLHSYNEQFF. The chain carries TRBV18 and TRBJ2-1, with D perhaps matching TRBD2 (6 bases). V gave up 2 bases and J gave up 1 base, with 12 bases separating them. Germline loops: CDR1 KGHSH, CDR2 LQKENI. The CDR3 length is 16 residues. Drawing the rest from reference TRBV18 and TRBJ2-1, the complete variable domain is NAGVMQNPRHLVRRRGQEARLRCSPMKGHSHVYWYRQLPEEGLKFMVYLQKENIIDESGMPKERFSAEFPKEGPSILRIQQVVRGDSAAYFCASSPEGLHSYNEQFFGPGTRLTVL.

The chain has TRBV18 and TRBJ2-3; TRBD2 is a possible D gene (6 bases). The V gene lost 3 bases and the J gene lost 6 bases, with 16 bases spanning the gap. The germline V gene encodes CDR1 KGHSH and CDR2 LQKENI. The CDR3 sequence is 15 residues long. The CDR3 region is CASSPQGAGLDTQYF. CDR3 bases: TGTGCCAGCTCACCGCAGGGCGCGGGACTGGATACGCAGTATTTT. Supplemented by reference TRBV18 and TRBJ2-3, the full variable domain reads NAGVMQNPRHLVRRRGQEARLRCSPMKGHSHVYWYRQLPEEGLKFMVYLQKENIIDESGMPKERFSAEFPKEGPSILRIQQVVRGDSAAYFCASSPQGAGLDTQYFGPGTRLTVL.

V is TRBV7-2 and J is TRBJ2-5, with D perhaps TRBD2 (7 bases). The V end lost 5 bases, the J end lost 5 bases, and 15 bases lay between the germline ends. The CDR3 loop spans 14 amino acids. Germline loops: CDR1 SGHTA, CDR2 FQGNSA. The CDR3 sequence is CASSRGGRAETQYF. The CDR3 coding sequence is TGTGCCAGCAGCCGAGGGGGGAGGGCGGAGACCCAGTACTTC.

The chain carries TRBV9 and TRBJ1-5; 8 bases align to TRBD1. J lost 4 bases, V lost 4 bases, and 4 bases had no gene match. This CDR3 contains 14 residues. Germline V gene data show CDR1 as SGDLS and CDR2 as YYNGEE. The CDR3 loop reads CASSRTGSNQPQHF. CDR3 coding DNA: TGTGCCAGCAGCCGGACAGGGAGTAATCAGCCCCAGCATTTT. Looking up the rest from reference TRBV9 and TRBJ1-5 gives the full variable domain: DSGVTQTPKHLITATGQRVTLRCSPRSGDLSVYWYQQSLDQGLQFLIQYYNGEERAKGNILERFSAQQFPDLHSELNLSSLELGDSALYFCASSRTGSNQPQHFGDGTRLSIL.

The rearrangement joins TRBV5-1 to TRBJ2-1, with D possibly being TRBD2 (5 bases). The germline V and J ends were trimmed by 5 bases and 0 bases, with 9 bases remaining between them. CDR1 and CDR2 from the germline V gene are SGHRS and YFSETQ. The CDR3 covers 14 residues. CDR3 region: CASRRVSSYNEQFF. As DNA, the CDR3 is TGCGCCAGCAGGCGGGTAAGCTCCTACAATGAGCAGTTCTTC.

The chain joins TRBV15 to TRBJ2-5; 8 bases line up with TRBD2. The CDR3 covers 14 residues. V gave up 6 bases and J gave up 4 bases; unmatched junction bases: 7. Germline V gives CDR1 LNHNV, CDR2 YYDKDF (reference sequence). The CDR3 spells CATRRSGSGETQYF. CDR3 in DNA: TGTGCCACCAGGAGAAGCGGGAGCGGAGAGACCCAGTACTTC.

The V call is TRBV19, the J call TRBJ2-7; 8 bases fit TRBD2. Trimming cost V 2 bases and J 7 bases; bases outside gene matches: 10. The CDR3 contains 15 residues. Germline V gives CDR1 LNHDA, CDR2 SQIVND (reference sequence). The CDR3 sequence is CASSIRVAGTMEQYF. CDR3 nucleotide sequence: TGTGCCAGTAGTATACGAGTAGCGGGAACCATGGAGCAGTACTTC.

The J gene is TRBJ2-1, the V gene TRBV11-2; unclear D gene. Germline values: CDR1 SGHAT, CDR2 FQNNGV. Trimming removed 2 bases at V and 0 bases at J, with 14 bases between. The CDR3 contains 17 residues. The CDR3 is CASSLRRTNSSYNEQFF. DNA of the CDR3: TGTGCCAGCAGCTTAAGACGTACCAACAGCTCCTACAATGAGCAGTTCTTC.

The V gene is TRBV5-1, the J gene TRBJ1-4, with D unresolved. V was shortened by 4 bases and J by 0 bases, with 10 bases between the two germline ends. The CDR3 runs to 15 residues. Germline-derived CDR1 and CDR2 are SGHRS and YFSETQ. The CDR3 sequence is CASSRTPSTNEKLFF. The DNA for the CDR3 is TGCGCCAGCAGCAGGACTCCCTCAACTAATGAAAAACTGTTTTTT.

V gene TRBV11-2 combines with J gene TRBJ2-3; TRBD2 matches at 7 bases. V shed 3 bases, J shed 2 bases, and the junction held 8 bases outside the gene matches. The germline CDR1 and CDR2 sequences are SGHAT and FQNNGV. The CDR3 consists of 16 residues. CDR3 in amino acids: CASSFGGGSPTDTQYF. The CDR3 coding sequence is TGTGCCAGCAGCTTTGGAGGCGGGAGCCCCACAGATACGCAGTATTTT.

The chain couples TRBV29-1 to TRBJ2-5; D call uncertain. The CDR3 totals 14 residues. The V gene's germline CDR1 is SQVTM and CDR2 ANQGSEA. Trimming removed 4 bases at V and 9 bases at J, with 21 bases between. The CDR3 DNA follows: TGCAGCGTTGGAGCTGGGCACCAGGTATCACCCCAGTACTTC. This encodes CSVGAGHQVSPQYF.